Listed below are T cell receptor beta chains from one sample, sequenced in a study of blood T cell repertoires in COVID-19. The table came from immunoSEQ multiplex PCR; TCRdb's copy has only in-frame clones and leaves some out. The sample lists more than 85,000 clones, under 85% occurring once. Sequencing input: peripheral blood. These receptors were taken from a human donor in a cohort sampled during active COVID-19. The CDR3 runs from the conserved cysteine through the conserved F or W. A D gene is named only where the DNA matches it firmly. Part of the rows lack a size; the others show once, few, many or a class for expanded clones.

TRBD2	TRBV5-1	TRBJ2-7	NA	15	CASSLKAGGVNEQYF	TGCGCCAGCAGCTTGAAGGCGGGAGGAGTAAACGAGCAGTACTTC
NA	TRBV12-3/TRBV12-4	TRBJ1-5	few	13	CASSFDRDQPQHF	TGTGCCAGCAGTTTTGATCGGGATCAGCCCCAGCATTTT
TRBD2	TRBV4-1	TRBJ2-7	NA	15	CASSQVTSGGYEQYF	TGCGCCAGCAGCCAGGTAACTAGCGGGGGTTACGAGCAGTACTTC
TRBD1	TRBV28	TRBJ2-7	NA	11	CASSSGQGRDF	TGTGCCAGCAGTTCGGGACAGGGAAGGGACTTC
NA	TRBV19	TRBJ1-6	NA	15	CASSIAQGYNSPLHF	TGTGCCAGTAGTATAGCCCAGGGGTATAATTCACCCCTCCACTTT
NA	TRBV6-4	TRBJ1-5	NA	15	CASSPWAGNGQPQHF	TGTGCCAGCAGTCCCTGGGCGGGAAACGGTCAACCCCAGCATTTT
TRBD1	TRBV5-1	TRBJ1-4	once	15	CASSPGQGADEKLFF	TGCGCCAGCAGCCCAGGACAGGGGGCGGATGAAAAACTGTTTTTT
TRBD1	TRBV6-2/TRBV6-3	TRBJ1-5	NA	16	CASSYPTGRRDQPQHF	TGTGCCAGCAGTTACCCGACAGGGCGCCGAGATCAGCCCCAGCATTTT
TRBD2	TRBV10-3	TRBJ2-1	NA	14	CAISEGLAPMVQFF	TGTGCCATCAGTGAGGGACTAGCCCCTATGGTGCAGTTCTTC
NA	TRBV28	TRBJ2-7	NA	15	CASSLDFAESYEQYF	TGTGCCAGCAGTTTGGATTTTGCGGAGAGCTACGAGCAGTACTTC
TRBD2	TRBV25-1	TRBJ2-1	NA	15	CASRKSGGVYNEQFF	TGTGCCAGCAGAAAAAGCGGGGGTGTCTACAATGAGCAGTTCTTC
NA	TRBV5-6	TRBJ2-2	once	16	CASSFIANANTGELFF	TGTGCCAGCAGCTTTATCGCGAACGCGAACACCGGGGAGCTGTTTTTT
TRBD1	TRBV6-1	TRBJ2-7	NA	16	CASSDNRGRFTYEQYF	TGTGCCAGCAGTGATAACAGGGGGCGCTTCACCTACGAGCAGTACTTC
NA	TRBV6-6	TRBJ1-1	NA	14	CASSIGELNTEAFF	TGTGCCAGCAGCATAGGGGAACTAAACACTGAAGCTTTCTTT
TRBD1	TRBV5-4	TRBJ2-7	NA	15	CASSWDRPSSYEQYF	TGTGCCAGCAGCTGGGACAGGCCGAGCTCCTACGAGCAGTACTTC
TRBD2	TRBV6-5	TRBJ2-1	NA	15	CASKISGTSYNEQFF	TGTGCCAGCAAGATTAGCGGGACATCTTACAATGAGCAGTTCTTC
NA	TRBV25-1	TRBJ1-5	NA	14	CASSETRVGQPQHF	TGTGCCAGCAGTGAAACGAGGGTCGGTCAGCCCCAGCATTTT
TRBD1	TRBV7-2	TRBJ2-2	once	16	CASLPRQGWRTGELFF	TGTGCCAGTCTCCCCCGACAGGGCTGGAGGACCGGGGAGCTGTTTTTT